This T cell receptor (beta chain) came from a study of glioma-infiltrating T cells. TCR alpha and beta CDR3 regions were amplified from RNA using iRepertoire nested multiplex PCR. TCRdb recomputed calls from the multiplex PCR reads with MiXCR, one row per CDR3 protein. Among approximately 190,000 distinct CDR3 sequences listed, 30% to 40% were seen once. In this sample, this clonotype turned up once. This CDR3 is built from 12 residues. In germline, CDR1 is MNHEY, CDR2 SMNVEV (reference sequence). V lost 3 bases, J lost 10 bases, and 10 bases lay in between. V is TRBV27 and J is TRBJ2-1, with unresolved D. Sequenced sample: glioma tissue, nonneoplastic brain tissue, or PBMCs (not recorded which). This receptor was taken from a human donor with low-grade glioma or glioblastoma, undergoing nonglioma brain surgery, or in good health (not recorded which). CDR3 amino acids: CASSFSANEQFF. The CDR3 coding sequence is TGTGCCAGCAGTTTCTCCGCGAACGAGCAGTTCTTC.